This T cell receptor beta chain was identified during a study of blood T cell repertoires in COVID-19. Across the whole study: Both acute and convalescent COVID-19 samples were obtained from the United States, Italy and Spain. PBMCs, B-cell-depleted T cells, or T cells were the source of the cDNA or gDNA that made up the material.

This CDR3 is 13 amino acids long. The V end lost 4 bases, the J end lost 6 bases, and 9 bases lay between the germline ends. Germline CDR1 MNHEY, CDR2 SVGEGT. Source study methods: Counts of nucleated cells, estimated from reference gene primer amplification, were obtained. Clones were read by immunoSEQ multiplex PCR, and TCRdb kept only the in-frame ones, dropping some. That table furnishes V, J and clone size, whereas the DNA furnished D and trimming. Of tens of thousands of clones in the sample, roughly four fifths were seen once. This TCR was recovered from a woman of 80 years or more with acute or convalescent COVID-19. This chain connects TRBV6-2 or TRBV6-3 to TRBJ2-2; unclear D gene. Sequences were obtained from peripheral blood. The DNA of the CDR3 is TGTGCCAGCAGTTTACCAGGTTCCGGGGAGCTGTTTTTT. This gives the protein CASSLPGSGELFF.